This T cell receptor (beta chain) was recorded in a study of blood T cell repertoires in COVID-19. Across the whole study: COVID-19 samples from acute and convalescent phases originated in the United States, Italy and Spain.

Clones were read by immunoSEQ multiplex PCR, and TCRdb kept only the in-frame ones, dropping some. Of fewer than 400,000 clones detected, 90% to 95% appear once; the ten largest clones hold about 4%. After removal of 6 bases from V and 3 bases from J, the junction contained 7 bases not matched to a gene. Germline CDR1 reads MNHEY; CDR2 reads SMNVEV (reference sequence). The CDR3 loop spans 14 amino acids. Categorization into cohorts depended on clinical history that participants reported. Sequencing was performed on PBMCs or T cells enriched from blood (not recorded which). The chain has TRBV27 and TRBJ2-7; TRBD1 agrees at 8 bases. This TCR was recovered from a woman younger than 45 who had been exposed to COVID-19. For the CDR3, the DNA is TGTGCCAGCAGCCCCGGGACAGGAAACTACGAGCAGTACTTC. It codes for CASSPGTGNYEQYF.